A single TCR beta chain is shown here with its context. Its binding antigen is unknown. The record has no base qualities; no much larger clone is one base away. The sample comes from a study of cytomegalovirus exposure and HLA in healthy donors (dated by TCRdb to about 2017). A note on the overall study: According to an earlier analysis of several hundred of the donors, about 179 million T cells yielded 120 million or so unique TCR beta sequences and 276 Gb of sequence data. An early release that covered some 630 HLA-typed donors contained approximately 300 gigabases of sequencing data and 70 million to 100 million unique TCR sequences. Of the 300 to 500 genotyped donors, 65% to 90% were placed in the genetic ancestry cluster associated with self-reported Caucasian donors. The aim of the study was to test whether cataloging public T cell receptors could identify signatures of past pathogen exposure. The study profiled the T cell repertoires of more than 500 subjects by immunosequencing and related them to cytomegalovirus serostatus. Besides the first cohort of approximately 670 subjects, a separate validation cohort made up of some 110 different subjects was used. To predict cytomegalovirus infection status, the study combined high-throughput TCR immunosequencing, statistical association of individual TCRs with disease status, and machine learning. In a later analysis, previously published TCR beta repertoires from some 640 donors were re-analyzed and high-resolution HLA genotyping was added so that TCR occurrence patterns could be studied. The later analysis used no new phenotypic data to find candidate immune exposures, relying instead on TCR beta sequences and their occurrence across donors. An earlier analysis of 500 to 750 of the donors applied high-throughput TCR beta sequencing to assess whether each TCR beta V gene segment acted as functional or pseudogenic. Donor age, sex, ethnicity and CMV serostatus were compiled together with the repertoire data. In a later genetic analysis, genome-wide SNP genotypes for about 65% of the roughly 670 donors were used, and that subset was treated as a discovery cohort. All discovery cohort repertoires had been generated using a single sequencing platform. Both class I and class II loci were covered by HLA typing, at four-digit resolution. Typing coverage varied by locus: roughly 629-640 donors for A, B, C, DRB1 and DQB1; roughly 520 for DQA1; approximately 570 for DPA1; approximately 450 for DPB1. A few DR-DQ haplotypes were handled as single units for association and clustering because linkage in the cohort was strong. Among about 400 genotyped donors of the cohort, an average of around 220,000 unique TCR beta nucleotide sequences was sequenced per donor, of which roughly 17% were non-productive. The paper as a whole reports these results and caveats: The earlier analysis of nearly 600 of the donors excluded fewer than 20 rarely observed V segments, including chromosome 9 orphons, because counts were too low. Most TCR sequences were seen in very few donors, while some public TCRs were found in many individuals. The authors suggested that the approach could potentially be extended to other disease states and immunological phenotypes. In a later analysis, several top co-occurrence clusters were reported to appear linked to parvovirus B19, influenza, CMV and Epstein-Barr virus. Some IMGT-functional V segments, including TRBV6-2 and TRBV6-3, could not be distinguished by the 87-base-pair reads and were therefore excluded. A further reported finding was that TCR beta sequences accurately predicted the HLA-A and HLA-B alleles for most subjects in the first cohort. In this cohort, only TCR beta chains were sequenced, and detectable features were limited by the absence of alpha or paired-chain data. Immune exposure information for the cohort was limited to CMV serostatus. According to a later genetic analysis, donors in an Asian-associated ancestry cluster had fewer N-insertions in productive TCRs than the approximately 650-donor mean. In a later analysis, HLA-associated TCR beta chains were found to be more clonally expanded and to have lower generation probabilities than equally common non-associated chains. Specific HLA alleles were associated with about 17,000 TCR beta sequences at a false discovery rate of 0.05 in a later analysis. Assigning TCR associations to individual alleles was difficult when HLA alleles, especially DR and DQ, strongly co-occurred. According to a later analysis, TCR association rates differed among HLA loci, with DRB1 alleles showing the most associated TCRs and HLA-C alleles showing the fewest. In the study, around 160 TCR beta chains were listed as associated with cytomegalovirus. Correlated functional status among segregating V segments might reflect linkage disequilibrium, but an unknown experimental factor could not be ruled out. Roughly uniform sequencing depth across donors was assumed in presence/absence analyses, although this assumption may not hold. An earlier analysis of approximately 540 of the donors showed that most TCR beta V segments appeared in productive rearrangements either about 87% or about 30% of the time, which broadly matched IMGT annotations. In both the original and validation cohorts, the classifier was reported to diagnose cytomegalovirus status with high specificity and sensitivity. A few of the identified cytomegalovirus-associated TCR beta chains were confirmed in vitro to be specific for cytomegalovirus antigens. Because HLA typing was missing for some donors at each locus, association tests included only the typed subset. In a later analysis, most CMV-associated TCR beta chains were found to appear HLA-restricted, with HLA associations seemingly driven largely by CMV exposure. A group of highly shared sequence variants was considered likely to be a technical artifact of the sequencing pipeline. In a later genetic analysis, a missense DCLRE1C variant was associated with V-gene and J-gene trimming of TCR beta chains, and the association was replicated in an independent cohort.

In total, approximately 690 healthy bone marrow donors made up the cohort. At the time of sampling, all cohort members were nominally healthy, though unrecorded immune exposures were likely present. The donor tested CMV seropositive, placing the donor among the 250 to 350 seropositive members of the cohort. Every donor gave a peripheral blood sample, and the peripheral blood mononuclear cells from that sample were used for TCR beta sequencing. Genomic DNA was extracted from the blood cell samples with the Qiagen DNeasy Blood Extraction Kit. The library was obtained by the immunoSEQ multiplex PCR assay. For the multiplex PCR, a mixture combining 60 forward primers for TCR Vbeta segments and 13 reverse primers for TCR Jbeta segments was used. A multiplex PCR assay on genomic DNA amplified the CDR3 region of rearranged TCR beta genes. The Illumina HiSeq System was used to sequence the amplified TCR beta libraries as 87-base-pair reads. As for the original processing: A later analysis counted approximately 74 million unique TCR beta chains across the approximately 700 repertoires, and some 12 million of these chains were shared by at least two donors. A nearest-neighbor algorithm error-corrected the raw reads and collapsed the reads into unique sequences, merging closely related sequences to remove PCR and sequencing errors. CDR3 sequences were aligned to IMGT reference sequences to assign V, D and J gene segments. Each retained sequence needed at least a six-nucleotide match to both a V gene segment and a J gene segment. Rearrangements were classified as productive when the CDR3 lacked stop codons and remained in frame with V and J, and all other rearrangements were classified as non-productive. CDR3 was defined by IMGT convention, running from the second conserved V-encoded cysteine to the conserved J-encoded phenylalanine. The earlier analysis of 587 of the donors excluded sequences that lacked an unambiguous match to a single V gene segment. In an earlier analysis of 587 of the donors, a V segment was called functional when productive rearrangements were above 56.7%, and segregating when the standard deviation between donors exceeded 5%. A statistical classification framework was built to diagnose cytomegalovirus status from the catalog of TCR beta chain sequences. In a later analysis, V and J genes were assigned by comparing TCR nucleotide sequences against IMGT/GENE-DB human TR gene sequences. In a later analysis, CDR3 sequences and most-parsimonious VDJ recombination scenarios were assigned using the TCRdist pipeline. In a later analysis, each TCR beta chain was defined by its CDR3 amino acid sequence together with its V-gene family, and reads without a unique V-gene family were excluded. To address suspected cross-contamination and a sequencing artifact, a later analysis removed over 500 highly shared, low-generation-probability nucleotide sequences. In a later analysis, a clonal expansion index for each public chain was calculated from normalized within-repertoire ranks of inferred template counts. A later analysis computed generation probabilities with a VDJ recombination model fitted to out-of-frame rearrangements, and checked the results against IGoR. A later analysis scored TCR-TCR, TCR-HLA and TCR-CMV co-occurrence with hypergeometric tests, applying a repertoire-size bias correction to TCR pairs. A later analysis estimated false discovery rates by permuting HLA or CMV assignments 20 times. A later analysis grouped co-occurring TCRs with DBSCAN, adding TCRdist sequence similarity when clustering within HLA-allele-positive subsets. For co-occurrence clustering, repertoires with fewer than 30,000 or more than 120,000 public chains were excluded, along with five repertoires with anomalous nucleotide sharing. TCRdb's version of the immuneACCESS table is confined to in-frame rearrangements and falls short of the full clone set. An unresolved V gene accounts for under half of the shortfall where checked; the remainder is of unknown origin. That table furnishes V, J and clone size, whereas the DNA furnished D and trimming. The sample records around 130,000 clones, roughly two thirds of which are singletons. The top ten hold roughly 1.5% of the sample.

Trimming leaves V shorter by 4 bases and J shorter by 4 bases, with the junction holding 10 bases beyond the gene matches. The CDR3, from cysteine to phenylalanine, totals 15 residues. Just CDR3 DNA is preserved here, 45 bases in frame from base 1. The germline V gene supplies CDR1 SGHRS and CDR2 YFSETQ. Recombination linked TRBV5-1 to TRBJ1-2; TRBD1 fits 7 bases in the junction. Specimen: PBMCs. The sequence came from a man aged 25-40 years in good health and CMV-seropositive. The CDR3 sequence is CASSLRTGSAYGYTF. DNA sequence: TGCGCCAGCAGCCTCAGGACAGGATCTGCCTATGGCTACACCTTC.